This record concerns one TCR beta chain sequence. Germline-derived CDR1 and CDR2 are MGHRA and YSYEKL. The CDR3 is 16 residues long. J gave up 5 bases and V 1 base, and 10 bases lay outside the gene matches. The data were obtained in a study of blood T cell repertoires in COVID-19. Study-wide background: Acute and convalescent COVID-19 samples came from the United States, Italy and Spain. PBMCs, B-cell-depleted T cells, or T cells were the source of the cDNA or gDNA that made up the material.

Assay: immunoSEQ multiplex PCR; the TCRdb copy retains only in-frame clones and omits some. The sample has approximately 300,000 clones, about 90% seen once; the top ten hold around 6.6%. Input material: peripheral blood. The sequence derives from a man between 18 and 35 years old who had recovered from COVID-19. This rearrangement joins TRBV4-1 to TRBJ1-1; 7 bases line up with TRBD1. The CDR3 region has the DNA TGCGCCAGCAGCCAAGCACGGCTATCAGGGGGAACTGAAGCTTTCTTT. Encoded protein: CASSQARLSGGTEAFF.